What follows are 6 T cell receptor beta chains derived from one specimen sequenced in a study of shared clonotypes between healthy human individuals. Profiled with immunoSEQ multiplex PCR; TCRdb holds only in-frame clones, not every one. The sample lists a few million clones, around nine tenths occurring once. The sequenced sample was naive CD4+ T cells sorted from blood. Subset denoted: CD45RA+ positively selected. Source of these receptors: a young man in good health.

The chain carries TRBV30 and TRBJ1-2; 7 positions match TRBD1. The CDR3 contains 14 residues. Germline assignment: CDR1 GTSNPN and CDR2 SVGIG (reference sequence). The junction had 7 bases not matched to a gene; V was cut back by 2 bases and J by 4 bases. CDR3 loop: CAWSPPGTVYGYTF. The CDR3 nucleotides read TGTGCCTGGAGTCCCCCCGGGACAGTCTATGGCTACACCTTC.

The chain combines TRBV11-2 with TRBJ2-1; D not certain. Trimming stripped 5 bases from V and 9 bases from J, with 11 bases between. Germline V CDR1 and CDR2: SGHAT, FQNNGV. This CDR3 is built from 12 residues. The CDR3 sequence is CASSRVLSEQFF. In DNA form, the CDR3 reads TGTGCCAGCAGCCGAGTTTTAAGTGAGCAGTTCTTC.

The gene calls are TRBV19 and TRBJ2-2; unclear D gene. The germline V and J ends were trimmed by 3 bases and 7 bases, with 6 bases remaining between them. CDR1 LNHDA and CDR2 SQIVND come from the germline V gene (reference sequence). CDR3 length equals 12 residues. The CDR3 spells CASSMEFGELFF. The CDR3 DNA reads TGTGCCAGTAGTATGGAGTTCGGGGAGCTGTTTTTT.

This clone was detected only a few times. The V call is TRBV14, the J call TRBJ2-2; TRBD2 agrees at 13 bases. V lost 0 bases to trimming and J lost 1 base; unmatched junction nucleotides: 5. Per the germline V gene, CDR1 is SGHDN and CDR2 is FVKESK. This CDR3 contains 19 residues. The CDR3 nucleotides are TGTGCCAGCAGCCAAGAGAGACTAGCGGGGGGCAGGAACACCGGGGAGCTGTTTTTT. Protein: CASSQERLAGGRNTGELFF.

This chain links TRBV7-8 with TRBJ1-1; D may be TRBD1 (6 bases). The germline V gene encodes CDR1 SGHVS and CDR2 FQNEAQ. Between the trimmed V and J ends, which lost 5 bases and 1 base, there was a span of 17 bases. The CDR3 runs to 16 residues. CDR3 residues: CASSPGPGAGNTEAFF. CDR3 nucleotide sequence: TGTGCCAGCAGCCCAGGTCCGGGGGCTGGGAACACTGAAGCTTTCTTT.

The gene calls are TRBV18 and TRBJ1-1; D is possibly TRBD1 (5 bases). CDR1 and CDR2 (germline): KGHSH, LQKENI. The CDR3 runs to 16 residues. V lost 2 bases to trimming and J lost 2 bases, with 15 bases between them. For the CDR3, the DNA is TGTGCCAGCTCACCATCCCTGGGACTGAAAAACACTGAAGCTTTCTTT. It yields the protein CASSPSLGLKNTEAFF.